Each of the 12 T cell receptor beta chains below was sequenced from the same sample in a study of cytomegalovirus exposure and HLA in healthy donors. PCR used 60 Vbeta primers and 13 Jbeta primers. The data were produced by immunoSEQ multiplex PCR, yet TCRdb's version contains in-frame clones alone and is incomplete. The sample contains fewer than 95,000 clones, about 66% of which appear only once. The specimen was PBMCs. The receptors were gathered from a woman aged 50 to 65 in good health and CMV-seropositive.

For the CDR3, the DNA is TGTGCCAGCAGTTTTTCCCCCTACCTTGGGAGCGGGGAGTACGAGCAGTACTTC. Translating gives CASSFSPYLGSGEYEQYF. The chain links TRBV28 to TRBJ2-5; 7 bases map to TRBD2. The J call may be faulty, since TRBJ2-7 better matches the DNA end. CDR3 length: 18 residues. Germline V gene data show CDR1 as MDHEN and CDR2 as SYDVKM.

CDR3 DNA sequence: TGTGCCAGTAGTATAGCGGGGTACTATGGCTACACCTTC. It encodes CASSIAGYYGYTF. The chain couples TRBV19 to TRBJ1-2; D not resolved. Germline V gene lookup returns CDR1 LNHDA and CDR2 SQIVND (reference sequence). The CDR3 loop spans 13 amino acids. V lost 1 base and J 3 bases, leaving 6 bases between the germline ends.

V gene TRBV6-1 combines with J gene TRBJ2-2; the match to TRBD1 covers 10 bases. V was pared by 7 bases and J by 5 bases, with 4 bases of the junction left unmatched. Germline V gene lookup returns CDR1 MNHNS and CDR2 SASEGT. The CDR3 extends over 14 amino acids. The CDR3 here is CASNRDRGTGELFF. In DNA, the CDR3 is TGTGCCAGCAACCGGGACAGGGGTACCGGGGAGCTGTTTTTT.

The chain joins TRBV18 to TRBJ2-2; D unclear. CDR1 KGHSH and CDR2 LQKENI come from the germline V gene. The CDR3 covers 13 residues. V lost 4 bases and J lost 0, with 3 bases in between. The CDR3 DNA reads TGTGCCAGCTCACTAACGAACACCGGGGAGCTGTTTTTT. Residues: CASSLTNTGELFF. The whole variable domain, filled in from reference TRBV18 and TRBJ2-2, reads NAGVMQNPRHLVRRRGQEARLRCSPMKGHSHVYWYRQLPEEGLKFMVYLQKENIIDESGMPKERFSAEFPKEGPSILRIQQVVRGDSAAYFCASSLTNTGELFFGEGSRLTVL.

This chain links TRBV30 with TRBJ2-5; D gene uncertain. CDR1 and CDR2 (germline): GTSNPN, SVGIG (reference sequence). Trimming stripped 1 base from V and 6 bases from J, with 15 bases between. The CDR3 spans 14 residues. CDR3 sequence: CAWSEEAAQKTQYF. DNA of the CDR3: TGTGCCTGGAGTGAAGAGGCAGCTCAAAAGACCCAGTACTTC.

The V and J genes are TRBV25-1 and TRBJ2-1, with 8 bases matching TRBD1. Germline V CDR1 and CDR2: MGHDK, SYGVNS. The CDR3 loop spans 13 amino acids. After removal of 5 bases from V and 14 bases from J, the junction contained 11 bases not matched to a gene. The CDR3 region has the DNA TGTGCCAGCAGTTTTGGCAGGGGGCGATTGGAGTTCTTC. It yields the protein CASSFGRGRLEFF. Supplemented by reference TRBV25-1 and TRBJ2-1, the full variable domain reads EADIYQTPRYLVIGTGKKITLECSQTMGHDKMYWYQQDPGMELHLIHYSYGVNSTEKGDLSSESTVSRIRTEHFPLTLESARPSHTSQYLCASSFGRGRLEFFGPGTRLTVL.

This clone has at least ten counts. This chain links TRBV5-6 with TRBJ1-4; no clear D. This CDR3 has 16 amino acids. Trimming stripped 1 base from V and 3 bases from J, with 13 bases between. Germline assignment: CDR1 SGHDT and CDR2 YYEEEE. The chain's CDR3 is CASSLFLGLPNEKLFF. The CDR3 nucleotides read TGTGCCAGCAGCTTGTTTTTGGGCCTTCCTAATGAAAAACTGTTTTTT. The variable domain in full, with the rest retrieved from reference TRBV5-6 and TRBJ1-4, is DAGVTQSPTHLIKTRGQQVTLRCSPKSGHDTVSWYQQALGQGPQFIFQYYEEEERQRGNFPDRFSGHQFPNYSSELNVNALLLGDSALYLCASSLFLGLPNEKLFFGSGTQLSVL.

This clone was seen only a few times. The rearrangement links TRBV9 to TRBJ1-4, with no clear D. The germline V gene has CDR1 SGDLS and CDR2 YYNGEE. This CDR3 has 15 residues. V dropped 3 bases and J dropped 3 bases, with 12 bases sitting between them. The DNA for the CDR3 is TGTGCCAGCAGCGCGGATTCGGCGGCTAATGAAAAACTGTTTTTT. Encoded protein: CASSADSAANEKLFF.

The rearrangement joins TRBV2 to TRBJ1-2; the D is unclear. The germline CDR1 and CDR2 sequences are SNHLY and FYNNEI. This CDR3 spans 13 amino acids. Deletions cut 7 bases from V and 2 bases from J, with 11 bases between. The CDR3: CASTVGSNYGYTF. CDR3 nucleotide sequence: TGTGCCAGCACGGTCGGGTCCAACTATGGCTACACCTTC.

This CDR3 reads CAWSPWAVYGYTF. The CDR3 nucleotides are TGTGCCTGGAGTCCCTGGGCTGTCTATGGCTACACCTTC. The V and J genes are TRBV30 and TRBJ1-2; D not resolved. This CDR3 region has 13 residues. Germline V gives CDR1 GTSNPN, CDR2 SVGIG (reference sequence). Trimming pared 2 bases from V and 4 bases from J, leaving 11 bases between.

This clone appeared a single time. V gene TRBV13 combines with J gene TRBJ2-2, with D tentatively TRBD1 (6 bases). The CDR3 sequence is 18 residues long. The germline CDR1 and CDR2 sequences are PRHDT and FYEKMQ (reference sequence). The ends were cut back, 5 bases at V and 2 bases at J, with 21 bases in the middle. CDR3 in DNA: TGTGCCAGCAGCCCTCGTGGGGGCCCCGGAGGAAACACCGGGGAGCTGTTTTTT. Translation: CASSPRGGPGGNTGELFF.

The V gene is TRBV5-6, the J gene TRBJ2-1; TRBD2 might be the D (5 bases). V lost 2 bases, J lost 8 bases, and 5 bases lay in between. CDR1 and CDR2 (germline): SGHDT, YYEEEE. The CDR3 has 11 residues. CDR3 protein: CASSFGDEQFF. In DNA form, the CDR3 reads TGTGCCAGCAGCTTCGGGGATGAGCAGTTCTTC.